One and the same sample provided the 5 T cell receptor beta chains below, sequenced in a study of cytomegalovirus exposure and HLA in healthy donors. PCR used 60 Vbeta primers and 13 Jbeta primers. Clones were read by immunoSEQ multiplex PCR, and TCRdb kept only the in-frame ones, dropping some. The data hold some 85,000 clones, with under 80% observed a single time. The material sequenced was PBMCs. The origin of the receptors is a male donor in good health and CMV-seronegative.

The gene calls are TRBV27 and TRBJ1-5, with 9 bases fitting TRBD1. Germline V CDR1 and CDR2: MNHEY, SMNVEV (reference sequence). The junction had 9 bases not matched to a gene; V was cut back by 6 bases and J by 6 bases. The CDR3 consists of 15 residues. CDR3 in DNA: TGTGCCAGCAGGATACAGGGGGCTTCGCGTCAGCCCCAGCATTTT. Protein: CASRIQGASRQPQHF.

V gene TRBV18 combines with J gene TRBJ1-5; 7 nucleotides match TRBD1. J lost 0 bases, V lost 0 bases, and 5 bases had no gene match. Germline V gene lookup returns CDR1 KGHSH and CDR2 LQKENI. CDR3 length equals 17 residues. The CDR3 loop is CASSPPGQSYSNQPQHF. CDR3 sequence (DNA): TGTGCCAGCTCACCACCGGGACAGAGTTATAGCAATCAGCCCCAGCATTTT.

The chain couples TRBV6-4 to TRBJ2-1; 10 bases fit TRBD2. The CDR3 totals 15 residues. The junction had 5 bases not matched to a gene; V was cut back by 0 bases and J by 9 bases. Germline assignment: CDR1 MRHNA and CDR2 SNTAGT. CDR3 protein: CASSDSSGRGSEQFF. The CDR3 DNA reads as TGTGCCAGCAGTGACTCGAGCGGGAGGGGGAGTGAGCAGTTCTTC.

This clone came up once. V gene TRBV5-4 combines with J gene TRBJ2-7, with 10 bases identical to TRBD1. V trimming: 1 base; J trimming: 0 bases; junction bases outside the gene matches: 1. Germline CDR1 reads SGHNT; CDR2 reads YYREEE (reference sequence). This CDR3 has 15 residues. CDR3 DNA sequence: TGTGCCAGCAGCTTGCGGACAGGGGGCTCCTACGAGCAGTACTTC. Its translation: CASSLRTGGSYEQYF.

The CDR3 bases are TGCGCCAGCAGCCAAGAGAGGACAGTGAACACTGAAGCTTTCTTT. As protein: CASSQERTVNTEAFF. V gene TRBV4-3 combines with J gene TRBJ1-1; tentative D call: TRBD1 (6 bases). This CDR3 has 15 amino acids. Germline V lookup: CDR1 LGHNA, CDR2 YSLEER. V was clipped by 0 bases and J by 0 bases, with 8 bases between them.